These T cell receptor beta chains were read from a single sample in a study of OX40 agonist ivuxolimab in advanced cancers. TCRdb's table, derived via immunoSEQ multiplex PCR, lists solely in-frame clones and lacks some. The table includes about 90,000 clones, 75% to 95% detected once. Source: CD4+ or CD8+ T cells sorted from blood, taken in a trial of the OX40 agonist ivuxolimab. The receptor set was obtained from an adult with an advanced solid tumor such as melanoma, head and neck, liver or kidney cancer. The CDR3 runs from the conserved cysteine through the conserved F or W. A D gene is named only where the DNA matches it firmly. For some rows the clone size is stated as once, few or many, or as a class when expanded; others skip it.

V: TRBV18
D: .
size: .
J: TRBJ2-7
CDR3: CASSTQYEQYF
DNA: TGTGCCAGCTCAACACAGTACGAGCAGTACTTC

V: TRBV5-1
D: TRBD1
size: .
J: TRBJ2-7
CDR3: CASSPTGTGVSYEQYF
DNA: TGCGCCAGCAGCCCAACCGGGACAGGCGTCTCCTACGAGCAGTACTTC

V: TRBV15
D: TRBD1
size: .
J: TRBJ1-3
CDR3: CATRTTGTGNTIYF
DNA: TGTGCCACCAGGACGACAGGGACTGGAAACACCATATATTTT

V: TRBV30
D: .
size: .
J: TRBJ2-1
CDR3: CAWTPVDNEQFF
DNA: TGTGCCTGGACCCCTGTCGACAATGAGCAGTTCTTC

V: TRBV9
D: .
size: .
J: TRBJ2-1
CDR3: CASSVNPGTHKQFF
DNA: TGTGCCAGCAGCGTTAATCCCGGGACTCATAAGCAGTTCTTC

V: TRBV5-1
D: TRBD2
size: .
J: TRBJ2-1
CDR3: CASSIAGTSGWDEQFF
DNA: TGCGCCAGCAGCATCGCCGGGACTAGCGGGTGGGATGAGCAGTTCTTC

V: TRBV7-9
D: .
size: .
J: TRBJ1-1
CDR3: CASSQKGSGATEAFF
DNA: TGTGCCAGCAGCCAGAAGGGGTCGGGAGCCACTGAAGCTTTCTTT

V: TRBV29-1
D: TRBD2
size: .
J: TRBJ2-1
CDR3: CSVLGRLAGSYNEQFF
DNA: TGCAGCGTACTCGGCCGACTAGCGGGCTCCTACAATGAGCAGTTCTTC

V: TRBV7-9
D: TRBD2
size: .
J: TRBJ2-1
CDR3: CASSTGTSYEQFF
DNA: TGTGCCAGCAGCACCGGGACTAGCTACGAGCAGTTCTTC

V: TRBV11-2
D: .
size: .
J: TRBJ2-5
CDR3: CASSFGLGGGMETQYF
DNA: TGTGCCAGCAGCTTCGGACTGGGTGGGGGGATGGAGACCCAGTACTTC

V: TRBV7-9
D: .
size: few
J: TRBJ2-7
CDR3: CASTPGGTDYEQYF
DNA: TGTGCCAGCACCCCAGGAGGGACCGACTACGAGCAGTACTTC

V: TRBV5-1
D: .
size: .
J: TRBJ1-4
CDR3: CASSLRPGLFSLGGKLFF
DNA: TGCGCCAGCAGCTTGAGACCGGGACTCTTCTCCTTGGGGGGAAAACTGTTTTTT

V: TRBV6-5
D: .
size: .
J: TRBJ2-5
CDR3: CASSYQHRQETQYF
DNA: TGTGCCAGCAGTTACCAACACAGGCAAGAGACCCAGTACTTC

V: TRBV21-1
D: .
size: .
J: TRBJ2-2
CDR3: CASCPGTANTGELFF
DNA: TGTGCCAGCTGCCCCGGGACAGCGAACACCGGGGAGCTGTTTTTT

V: TRBV30
D: TRBD1
size: .
J: TRBJ2-7
CDR3: CAWSVDRVREQYF
DNA: TGTGCCTGGAGTGTGGACAGGGTGAGGGAGCAGTACTTC

V: TRBV10-3
D: .
size: .
J: TRBJ1-1
CDR3: CAISEGTGGMNTEAFF
DNA: TGTGCCATCAGTGAGGGAACCGGGGGGATGAACACTGAAGCTTTCTTT

V: TRBV6-1
D: .
size: .
J: TRBJ2-7
CDR3: CASKGLNEQYF
DNA: TGTGCCAGCAAGGGGCTAAACGAGCAGTACTTC

V: TRBV4-1
D: TRBD2
size: .
J: TRBJ2-1
CDR3: CASSSRTSGNNEQFF
DNA: TGCGCCAGCAGCTCCCGGACTAGCGGCAACAATGAGCAGTTCTTC

V: TRBV7-9
D: .
size: .
J: TRBJ1-1
CDR3: CASSRGYEGEDEAFF
DNA: TGTGCCAGCAGCCGTGGGTATGAGGGGGAAGATGAAGCTTTCTTT

V: TRBV27
D: .
size: .
J: TRBJ2-3
CDR3: CASSSGPLDTQYF
DNA: TGTGCCAGCAGTTCCGGGCCGCTGGATACGCAGTATTTT

V: TRBV13
D: .
size: .
J: TRBJ2-7
CDR3: CASSATGQSEVSEQYF
DNA: TGTGCCAGCAGCGCCACCGGACAGAGTGAAGTGTCCGAGCAGTACTTC

V: TRBV18
D: TRBD2
size: .
J: TRBJ2-1
CDR3: CASSPAAGALYEQFF
DNA: TGTGCCAGCTCACCAGCCGCGGGAGCCCTATATGAGCAGTTCTTC

V: TRBV19
D: TRBD1
size: .
J: TRBJ2-7
CDR3: CASSSTGTVTYEQYF
DNA: TGTGCCAGTAGTTCAACCGGGACAGTGACCTACGAGCAGTACTTC

V: TRBV15
D: .
size: once
J: TRBJ2-1
CDR3: CATSRVGGSYNEQFF
DNA: TGTGCCACCAGCAGAGTAGGGGGATCCTACAATGAGCAGTTCTTC

V: TRBV7-9
D: TRBD2
size: .
J: TRBJ2-3
CDR3: CASSVGLASTDTQYF
DNA: TGTGCCAGCAGCGTGGGACTAGCGAGCACAGATACGCAGTATTTT

V: TRBV7-9
D: .
size: .
J: TRBJ2-2
CDR3: CASSPVGGRNTGELFF
DNA: TGTGCCAGCAGCCCCGTAGGCGGTCGGAACACCGGGGAGCTGTTTTTT

V: TRBV28
D: .
size: .
J: TRBJ1-1
CDR3: CASRAQGNTEAFF
DNA: TGTGCCAGCAGGGCTCAGGGGAACACTGAAGCTTTCTTT

V: TRBV6-6
D: .
size: .
J: TRBJ2-7
CDR3: CASSYIGGTYEQYF
DNA: TGTGCCAGCAGTTACATAGGGGGGACCTACGAGCAGTACTTC

V: TRBV27
D: .
size: once
J: TRBJ1-1
CDR3: CASSMYGLSPMNTEAFF
DNA: TGTGCCAGCAGTATGTACGGCCTAAGTCCAATGAACACTGAAGCTTTCTTT

V: TRBV27
D: .
size: .
J: TRBJ2-2
CDR3: CASSFGWNTGELFF
DNA: TGTGCCAGCAGTTTCGGGTGGAACACCGGGGAGCTGTTTTTT

V: TRBV12-2
D: .
size: .
J: TRBJ2-1
CDR3: CASRTGTSGFYNEQFF
DNA: TGTGCAAGTCGTACCGGGACTAGCGGTTTCTACAATGAGCAGTTCTTC

V: TRBV2
D: .
size: .
J: TRBJ2-1
CDR3: CASSEVTRYNEQFF
DNA: TGTGCCAGCAGTGAGGTTACCCGCTACAATGAGCAGTTCTTC

V: TRBV28
D: .
size: .
J: TRBJ1-3
CDR3: CASSSFRTGISGNTIYF
DNA: TGTGCCAGCAGTTCCTTTCGTACAGGTATCTCTGGAAACACCATATATTTT

V: TRBV6-5
D: .
size: .
J: TRBJ2-7
CDR3: CASSYGDSPYEQYF
DNA: TGTGCCAGCAGTTACGGCGACTCCCCCTACGAGCAGTACTTC

V: TRBV7-2
D: TRBD2
size: once
J: TRBJ2-3
CDR3: CASSSLEVIAGDTQYF
DNA: TGTGCCAGCAGCTCCTTAGAGGTGATAGCGGGAGATACGCAGTATTTT

V: TRBV27
D: TRBD2
size: .
J: TRBJ2-7
CDR3: CASKTSGPTYEQYF
DNA: TGTGCCAGCAAAACTAGCGGACCCACCTACGAGCAGTACTTC

V: TRBV27
D: .
size: once
J: TRBJ2-1
CDR3: CASSGFTGPPNEQFF
DNA: TGTGCCAGCAGTGGTTTCACAGGGCCCCCAAATGAGCAGTTCTTC

V: TRBV30
D: .
size: .
J: TRBJ2-1
CDR3: CCMGGSYNEQFF
DNA: TGTTGTATGGGTGGCTCCTACAATGAGCAGTTCTTC

V: TRBV6-4
D: TRBD1
size: .
J: TRBJ2-3
CDR3: CASSLGQGAADTQYF
DNA: TGTGCCAGCAGTCTGGGACAGGGGGCGGCAGATACGCAGTATTTT

V: TRBV25-1
D: TRBD1
size: .
J: TRBJ2-1
CDR3: CASSESDRAYEQFF
DNA: TGTGCCAGCAGTGAATCAGACAGGGCGTATGAGCAGTTCTTC

V: TRBV30
D: TRBD1
size: .
J: TRBJ2-5
CDR3: CAWNPGQGNSETQYF
DNA: TGTGCCTGGAACCCGGGACAGGGTAATTCGGAGACCCAGTACTTC

V: TRBV6-1
D: TRBD2
size: .
J: TRBJ2-3
CDR3: CASSEVGSGRMLGTDTQYF
DNA: TGTGCCAGCAGTGAAGTCGGAAGCGGGAGGATGTTGGGCACAGATACGCAGTATTTT

V: TRBV27
D: .
size: .
J: TRBJ1-5
CDR3: CASSLAAASNQPQHF
DNA: TGTGCCAGCAGTTTAGCGGCAGCTAGCAATCAGCCCCAGCATTTT

V: TRBV27
D: .
size: .
J: TRBJ1-2
CDR3: CASKEGESYTF
DNA: TGTGCCAGCAAAGAGGGGGAAAGCTACACCTTC

V: TRBV19
D: TRBD2
size: .
J: TRBJ2-1
CDR3: CASSPWTSGDNEQFF
DNA: TGTGCCAGTAGTCCCTGGACTAGCGGAGACAATGAGCAGTTCTTC

V: TRBV6-5
D: .
size: .
J: TRBJ1-2
CDR3: CASSPDTYYGYTF
DNA: TGTGCCAGCAGTCCTGACACTTACTATGGCTACACCTTC

V: TRBV7-7
D: .
size: .
J: TRBJ2-7
CDR3: CASSLDRNYEQYF
DNA: TGTGCTAGCAGCTTAGACCGGAACTACGAGCAGTACTTC

V: TRBV4-1
D: TRBD1
size: .
J: TRBJ1-1
CDR3: CASSPRQGGFLNTEAFF
DNA: TGCGCCAGCAGCCCCAGACAGGGTGGCTTTTTGAACACTGAAGCTTTCTTT

V: TRBV9
D: .
size: .
J: TRBJ2-7
CDR3: CASSVDTGSEQYF
DNA: TGTGCCAGCAGCGTAGATACAGGGAGCGAGCAGTACTTC

V: TRBV29-1
D: TRBD2
size: .
J: TRBJ2-3
CDR3: CSPGGASGPDTQYF
DNA: TGCAGCCCGGGGGGAGCTAGCGGGCCAGATACGCAGTATTTT